This T cell receptor beta chain was retrieved from a study of blood T cell repertoires in COVID-19. Germline loops: CDR1 SGHRS, CDR2 YFSETQ. There are 12 residues in the CDR3. Trimming pared 7 bases from V and 6 bases from J, leaving 11 bases between. Only in-frame clones appear in the TCRdb table, and some are missing; sequencing was by immunoSEQ multiplex PCR. The table records about 82,000 clones, around 85% of them present only once. The chain is built from TRBV5-1 and TRBJ2-1, with a weak D call TRBD2 (6 bases). The sample consisted of peripheral blood. This clonotype was sampled from a man at least 80 years old with active or convalescent COVID-19. The chain's CDR3 is CASATSFNEQFF. The DNA of the CDR3 is TGCGCCAGCGCCACTAGCTTCAATGAGCAGTTCTTC.